Following are 27 T cell receptor beta chains from one sample sequenced in a study of blood T cell repertoires in COVID-19. TCRdb's table, derived via immunoSEQ multiplex PCR, lists solely in-frame clones and lacks some. Of approximately 200,000 clones listed, roughly 85% are singletons. Material: PBMCs or T cells enriched from blood (not recorded which). The receptors were sampled from a man aged 35-49 years who had recovered from COVID-19.

V is TRBV10-1 and J is TRBJ2-7; 8 bases line up with TRBD1. CDR1 is WNHNN and CDR2 is SYGVQD in the germline V gene (reference sequence). The V gene end was trimmed by 7 bases and the J gene end by 3 bases; junction bases not matched to a gene: 5. The CDR3 has 13 amino acids. The CDR3 loop is CASKQGENYEQYF. DNA of the CDR3: TGCGCCAGCAAACAGGGGGAAAACTACGAGCAGTACTTC.

The genes are TRBV19 and TRBJ1-1, with D uncertain. This CDR3 comprises 14 residues. V lost 6 bases, J lost 7 bases, and 18 bases lay in between. Per germline, CDR1 LNHDA and CDR2 SQIVND (reference sequence). The CDR3 DNA is TGTGCCAGTAGGGCGCCGGGCCCCGGGAATGAAGCTTTCTTT. Protein product: CASRAPGPGNEAFF.

The chain couples TRBV9 to TRBJ2-3, with 7 bases that match TRBD2. V lost 3 bases and J lost 2; bases outside the gene matches: 6. Per germline, CDR1 SGDLS and CDR2 YYNGEE. The CDR3 has 15 residues. For the CDR3, the DNA is TGTGCCAGCAGCGCTAGGGACTACTCCACAGATACGCAGTATTTT. Encoded protein: CASSARDYSTDTQYF.

The J gene is TRBJ2-6, the V gene TRBV7-3, with 11 bases that match TRBD1. Trimming at V came to 2 bases and at J to 3 bases, leaving 6 bases not matched to a gene. Germline CDR1 SGHTA, CDR2 FQGTGA. This CDR3 comprises 18 residues. The CDR3 sequence is CASSLPGQGVGGANVLTF. DNA of the CDR3: TGTGCCAGCAGCTTACCGGGACAGGGGGTTGGTGGGGCCAACGTCCTGACTTTC.

J is TRBJ2-7 and V is TRBV12-3 or TRBV12-4, with D maybe TRBD1 (6 bases). The CDR3 is 13 amino acids. Deletions cut 5 bases from V and 2 bases from J, with 10 bases between. CDR3 protein: CASSRDTAYEQYF. As DNA, the CDR3 is TGTGCCAGCAGTCGGGACACAGCCTACGAGCAGTACTTC.

This clone was observed once. The chain has TRBV5-6 and TRBJ2-7; 7 nucleotides line up with TRBD1. The CDR3 totals 13 residues. V lost 0 bases to trimming and J lost 5 bases; unmatched junction nucleotides: 2. CDR1 SGHDT and CDR2 YYEEEE come from the germline V gene. The CDR3 sequence: CASSLGGGDEQYF. The CDR3 coding sequence is TGTGCCAGCAGCTTGGGAGGGGGCGACGAGCAGTACTTC.

The chain is built from TRBV10-2 and TRBJ2-7; TRBD2 is a possible D gene (5 bases). There are 13 residues in the CDR3. Germline CDR1 is WSHSY and CDR2 is SAAADI. V was trimmed by 6 bases and J by 1 base, leaving 10 bases between them. CDR3 residues: CASRNSGSYEQYF. DNA of the CDR3: TGCGCCAGCAGAAACAGCGGTTCCTACGAGCAGTACTTC.

This clone showed up just a few times. The chain combines TRBV10-3 with TRBJ2-7, with 8 nucleotides matching TRBD2. V trimming: 10 bases; J trimming: 3 bases; junction bases outside the gene matches: 14. Germline CDR1 is ENHRY and CDR2 is SYGVKD. This CDR3 comprises 15 residues. The CDR3 spells CATREVAGRLYEQYF. CDR3 in DNA: TGTGCCACCCGTGAGGTAGCGGGGCGCCTCTACGAGCAGTACTTC.

The chain has TRBV11-2 and TRBJ1-2; 7 bases map to TRBD1. Germline-derived CDR1 and CDR2 are SGHAT and FQNNGV. With V trimmed by 3 bases and J by 2 bases, 0 bases remained unmatched. This CDR3 has 13 residues. This CDR3 is CASSLGQNYGYTF. The CDR3 DNA follows: TGTGCCAGCAGCTTGGGACAGAACTATGGCTACACCTTC.

The rearrangement links TRBV19 to TRBJ1-1, with 7 bases aligning to TRBD1. V lost 6 bases, J lost 1 base, and 11 bases stayed unmatched. CDR1 is LNHDA, CDR2 SQIVND, per germline (reference sequence). This CDR3 spans 16 amino acids. CDR3 amino acids: CASRTDQGTANTEAFF. The CDR3 region has the DNA TGTGCCAGTAGGACCGATCAGGGGACAGCGAACACTGAAGCTTTCTTT.

This clone was seen only once. The V call is TRBV4-1, the J call TRBJ2-7, with TRBD2 matching over 11 bases. CDR1 and CDR2 (germline): MGHRA, YSYEKL. The CDR3 runs to 20 residues. Germline trimming cut 1 base from V and 6 bases from J; bases unmatched to any gene: 20. For the CDR3, the DNA is TGCGCCAGCAGCCAAGGAGTCGGACAGGCGGCTAGCGGGAGGCTCGGCGAGCAGTACTTC. Protein product: CASSQGVGQAASGRLGEQYF.

The V call is TRBV9, the J call TRBJ2-7, with TRBD2 matching 9 bases. Germline values: CDR1 SGDLS, CDR2 YYNGEE. This CDR3 has 16 amino acids. Unmatched junction bases numbered 6, after V lost 0 bases and J lost 2 bases. Here the CDR3 DNA reads TGTGCCAGCAGCGTAGGGGCTAGCGGGGTCCCCTACGAGCAGTACTTC. Residues: CASSVGASGVPYEQYF. The variable domain in full, with the rest retrieved from reference TRBV9 and TRBJ2-7, is DSGVTQTPKHLITATGQRVTLRCSPRSGDLSVYWYQQSLDQGLQFLIQYYNGEERAKGNILERFSAQQFPDLHSELNLSSLELGDSALYFCASSVGASGVPYEQYFGPGTRLTVT.

The V and J genes are TRBV5-1 and TRBJ2-7, with 9 bases identical to TRBD1. The germline gives CDR1 SGHRS, CDR2 YFSETQ. With V trimmed by 4 bases and J by 3 bases, 5 bases remained unmatched. The CDR3 loop spans 14 amino acids. This CDR3 reads CASSPWTGDYEQYF. Here the CDR3 DNA reads TGCGCCAGCAGCCCATGGACAGGGGACTACGAGCAGTACTTC.

The CDR3 sequence: CASRGDLGSGYTF. The DNA of the CDR3 is TGTGCCAGCAGGGGAGACCTCGGTAGTGGCTACACCTTC. The rearrangement uses TRBV6-5 and TRBJ1-2; D is ambiguous. This CDR3 region has 13 residues. V was trimmed by 6 bases and J by 7 bases, leaving 15 bases between them. CDR1 and CDR2 from the germline V gene are MNHEY and SVGAGI.

The chain links TRBV2 to TRBJ2-2, with D uncertain. Trimming removed 3 bases from V and 10 bases from J, with 9 bases in between. The CDR3 consists of 12 residues. In germline, CDR1 is SNHLY, CDR2 FYNNEI. CDR3 sequence: CASSEAVLELFF. The CDR3 DNA reads as TGTGCCAGCAGTGAGGCGGTTTTGGAGCTGTTTTTT. The variable domain in full, with the rest retrieved from reference TRBV2 and TRBJ2-2, is EPEVTQTPSHQVTQMGQEVILRCVPISNHLYFYWYRQILGQKVEFLVSFYNNEISEKSEIFDDQFSVERPDGSNFTLKIRSTKLEDSAMYFCASSEAVLELFFGEGSRLTVL.

The genes are TRBV7-8 and TRBJ1-2; TRBD1 aligns across 8 bases. CDR1 is SGHVS and CDR2 is FQNEAQ in the germline V gene. The CDR3 has 17 residues. Trimming took 6 bases from V and 2 from J; bases not matched to a gene: 14. CDR3 in DNA: TGTGCCAGCAGGCTAACCGCGGGACAGGCCTCGAACTATGGCTACACCTTC. This gives the protein CASRLTAGQASNYGYTF.

V is TRBV6-5 and J is TRBJ1-1; D is unclear. Germline CDR1 reads MNHEY; CDR2 reads SVGAGI. V lost 2 bases, J lost 1 base, and 8 bases lay in between. The CDR3 covers 14 residues. The CDR3 nucleotides are TGTGCCAGCAGTTACGAGGCAGCGAACACTGAAGCTTTCTTT. It specifies CASSYEAANTEAFF.

This chain links TRBV4-2 with TRBJ1-5, with 8 bases that match TRBD1. The CDR3 sequence is 16 residues long. CDR1 is LGHNA and CDR2 is YNFKEQ in the germline V gene. V lost 0 bases and J lost 4; bases outside the gene matches: 5. The CDR3 nucleotides read TGTGCCAGCAGCCAAGATCGAACAGGGGGAAATCAGCCCCAGCATTTT. Its translation: CASSQDRTGGNQPQHF.

V and J are TRBV4-1 and TRBJ2-7; 7 bases agree with TRBD2. Germline V CDR1 and CDR2: MGHRA, YSYEKL. The CDR3 is made up of 16 amino acids. The J segment lost 4 bases and the V segment lost 1 base, leaving 10 bases of the junction unmatched. The chain's CDR3 is CASSQVLSGTGYEQYF. As DNA, the CDR3 is TGCGCCAGCAGCCAAGTTTTAAGCGGGACGGGGTACGAGCAGTACTTC.

The chain couples TRBV10-2 to TRBJ1-1; TRBD1 is a possible D gene (5 bases). The CDR3 runs 11 residues. V lost 11 bases and J lost 6, with 13 bases in between. From germline, CDR1 is WSHSY and CDR2 SAAADI. CDR3 region: CALVRDSEAFF. CDR3 DNA: TGCGCCCTGGTGAGGGACTCTGAAGCTTTCTTT.

V gene TRBV4-3 combines with J gene TRBJ1-1, with D possibly TRBD1 on 5 matching bases. The germline CDR1 and CDR2 sequences are LGHNA and YSLEER. The V gene lost 0 bases and the J gene lost 0 bases, with 11 bases spanning the gap. The length of the CDR3 is 16 residues. The DNA of the CDR3 is TGCGCCAGCAGCCAAGAGGGGGGGTTATTGAACACTGAAGCTTTCTTT. Translation: CASSQEGGLLNTEAFF.

The chain joins TRBV3-1 (or the pseudogene TRBV3-2) to TRBJ2-3; weak D call: TRBD2 (6 bases). The CDR3 is 15 residues long. Trimming pared 4 bases from V and 4 bases from J, leaving 15 bases between. From germline, CDR1 is LGHDT and CDR2 YNNKEL (reference sequence). The CDR3, as DNA: TGTGCCAGCAGCCTGGGACTGGATGATTCAGATACGCAGTATTTT. It specifies CASSLGLDDSDTQYF.

The V and J genes are TRBV11-1 and TRBJ2-7, with 7 nucleotides matching TRBD2. V was clipped by 5 bases and J by 1 base; unmatched bases: 11. Germline assignment: CDR1 SGHAT and CDR2 FQDESV (reference sequence). The CDR3 is made up of 16 amino acids. The chain's CDR3 is CASSPMGGALSYEQYF. Here the CDR3 DNA reads TGTGCCAGCAGCCCTATGGGAGGGGCTTTATCCTACGAGCAGTACTTC.

This clone was recorded only once. The CDR3 here is CASRVQGGVQYF. The DNA of the CDR3 is TGTGCCAGCAGAGTACAGGGGGGGGTTCAGTACTTC. This chain joins TRBV6-5 and TRBJ2-7, with a possible D match to TRBD1 (8 bases). The germline CDR1 and CDR2 sequences are MNHEY and SVGAGI. V lost 6 bases and J 10 bases, leaving 16 bases between the germline ends. The CDR3 covers 12 residues.

This chain links TRBV18 with TRBJ2-1, with 8 bases aligning to TRBD2. CDR3 length: 18 residues. The germline V gene has CDR1 KGHSH and CDR2 LQKENI. With V trimmed by 2 bases and J by 5 bases, 14 bases remained unmatched. The CDR3 region is CASSPIPGGHYTDNEQFF. The DNA for the CDR3 is TGTGCCAGCTCACCAATCCCGGGGGGGCACTACACCGACAATGAGCAGTTCTTC.

The rearrangement links TRBV23-1 to TRBJ1-5, with 7 bases aligning to TRBD1. TRBV23-1 counts as an open reading frame of uncertain function. CDR3 length: 17 amino acids. V dropped 1 base and J dropped 3; count of bases not matched to a gene: 9. The CDR3 spells CASSQYKETGYNQPQHF. CDR3 sequence (DNA): TGCGCCAGCAGTCAATATAAAGAGACAGGGTACAATCAGCCCCAGCATTTT.

CDR3 region: CASSARWDRVLNTIYF. In DNA, the CDR3 is TGTGCCAGCAGCGCCCGCTGGGACAGGGTACTAAACACCATATATTTT. The chain carries TRBV28 and TRBJ1-3, with 9 bases identical to TRBD1. The germline CDR1 and CDR2 sequences are MDHEN and SYDVKM. V shed 6 bases and J 6 bases; nucleotides not matched to a gene: 12. This CDR3 is built from 16 residues. Complete variable domain (other parts from reference TRBV28 and TRBJ1-3): DVKVTQSSRYLVKRTGEKVFLECVQDMDHENMFWYRQDPGLGLRLIYFSYDVKMKEKGDIPEGYSVSREKKERFSLILESASTNQTSMYLCASSARWDRVLNTIYFGEGSWLTVV.